The rows below give T cell receptor beta chains drawn from one sample of a study of shared clonotypes between healthy human individuals. Sequencing was performed with immunoSEQ multiplex PCR; in TCRdb, only in-frame clones are kept and a portion is missing. The sample records about 2 million clones, less than 95% being singletons. The specimen sequenced was naive CD8+ T cells sorted from blood. The receptors were gathered from a man between 18 and 29 years old in good health. Both conserved end residues are part of each CDR3. Fields, in order: J gene, V gene, clone size, D gene, CDR3 protein, CDR3 DNA. A D gene is named only where the DNA matches it firmly. Part of the rows lack a size; the others show once, few, many or a class for expanded clones.

J: TRBJ1-2; V: TRBV15; size: -; D: -; CDR3: CATSRGGENYGYTF; DNA: TGTGCCACCAGCAGAGGCGGGGAGAACTATGGCTACACCTTC
J: TRBJ1-2; V: TRBV4-3; size: -; D: -; CDR3: CASSQALPLDNYGYTF; DNA: TGCGCCAGCAGCCAAGCTCTCCCCTTGGACAACTATGGCTACACCTTC
J: TRBJ2-1; V: TRBV11-3; size: -; D: TRBD1; CDR3: CASSFGQGDYNEQFF; DNA: TGTGCCAGCAGCTTCGGACAGGGAGATTACAATGAGCAGTTCTTC
J: TRBJ2-2; V: TRBV6-5; size: -; D: -; CDR3: CASSYHTGELFF; DNA: TGTGCCAGCAGTTACCATACCGGGGAGCTGTTTTTT
J: TRBJ2-3; V: TRBV6-5; size: -; D: -; CDR3: CASSYSTGASTDTQYF; DNA: TGTGCCAGCAGTTACTCGACAGGCGCCAGCACAGATACGCAGTATTTT
J: TRBJ2-5; V: TRBV7-9; size: -; D: -; CDR3: CASSPRDSYGQETQYF; DNA: TGTGCCAGCAGCCCGCGGGACTCCTACGGACAAGAGACCCAGTACTTC
J: TRBJ1-5; V: TRBV6-4; size: -; D: TRBD1; CDR3: CASSWLTGFRQPQHF; DNA: TGTGCCAGCAGTTGGCTGACAGGGTTTCGACAGCCCCAGCATTTT
J: TRBJ1-3; V: TRBV7-9; size: -; D: -; CDR3: CASSSLDTRVDSGNTIYF; DNA: TGTGCCAGCAGCTCGTTGGACACCCGGGTGGACTCTGGAAACACCATATATTTT
J: TRBJ2-1; V: TRBV25-1; size: -; D: -; CDR3: CASTHLEGGGPHEQFF; DNA: TGTGCCAGCACCCACCTTGAAGGGGGAGGGCCCCATGAGCAGTTCTTC
J: TRBJ2-5; V: TRBV6-5; size: -; D: TRBD2; CDR3: CASSLLAGQETQYF; DNA: TGTGCCAGCAGTTTACTAGCGGGGCAAGAGACCCAGTACTTC
J: TRBJ1-3; V: TRBV6-6; size: -; D: -; CDR3: CACRDSGNTIYF; DNA: TGTGCTTGTCGGGACTCTGGAAACACCATATATTTT
J: TRBJ2-7; V: TRBV11-2; size: once; D: -; CDR3: CASSLAQADLYEQYF; DNA: TGTGCCAGCAGCTTAGCGCAGGCCGATCTCTACGAGCAGTACTTC
J: TRBJ1-6; V: TRBV30; size: once; D: -; CDR3: CAWSAGTGGDSPLHF; DNA: TGTGCCTGGAGTGCGGGGACCGGCGGTGATTCACCCCTCCACTTT
J: TRBJ2-7; V: TRBV13; size: once; D: -; CDR3: CASSLGTASYEQYF; DNA: TGTGCCAGCAGCCTCGGAACAGCCTCCTACGAGCAGTACTTC
J: TRBJ2-3; V: TRBV6-5; size: -; D: TRBD1; CDR3: CASSVRDRGADTQYF; DNA: TGTGCCAGCAGTGTCCGGGACAGGGGGGCAGATACGCAGTATTTT
J: TRBJ2-2; V: TRBV9; size: -; D: -; CDR3: CASSSLTGELFF; DNA: TGTGCCAGCAGTTCTCTAACCGGGGAGCTGTTTTTT
J: TRBJ1-1; V: TRBV7-8; size: -; D: -; CDR3: CASSLAWNTEAFF; DNA: TGTGCCAGCAGCTTAGCATGGAACACTGAAGCTTTCTTT
J: TRBJ1-3; V: TRBV9; size: -; D: -; CDR3: CASSVGNSGNTIYF; DNA: TGTGCCAGCAGCGTGGGGAACTCTGGAAACACCATATATTTT
J: TRBJ2-5; V: TRBV27; size: -; D: -; CDR3: CASSPNGGTETQYF; DNA: TGTGCCAGCAGTCCTAACGGGGGAACGGAGACCCAGTACTTC
J: TRBJ2-1; V: TRBV6-6; size: -; D: -; CDR3: CASSYSTDEQFF; DNA: TGTGCCAGCAGTTACTCTACTGATGAGCAGTTCTTC
J: TRBJ2-4; V: TRBV6-5; size: -; D: -; CDR3: CASSYSEGLGIQYF; DNA: TGTGCCAGCAGTTACTCGGAGGGACTGGGCATTCAGTACTTC
J: TRBJ2-3; V: TRBV6-6; size: -; D: TRBD2; CDR3: CASSPFRGGTDTQYF; DNA: TGTGCCAGCAGTCCTTTCCGGGGGGGCACAGATACGCAGTATTTT
J: TRBJ2-1; V: TRBV29-1; size: once; D: TRBD2; CDR3: CSVEGLGLAGSRSYNEQFF; DNA: TGCAGCGTTGAAGGATTGGGACTAGCGGGTAGTAGGTCCTACAATGAGCAGTTCTTC
J: TRBJ2-2; V: TRBV15; size: -; D: TRBD1; CDR3: CATSTDRVTGELFF; DNA: TGTGCCACCAGCACCGACAGGGTTACCGGGGAGCTGTTTTTT
J: TRBJ1-1; V: TRBV10-2; size: -; D: -; CDR3: CASSWDSNTEAFF; DNA: TGCGCCAGCAGCTGGGACTCGAACACTGAAGCTTTCTTT
J: TRBJ2-5; V: TRBV13; size: once; D: -; CDR3: CASSLDPTQETQYF; DNA: TGTGCCAGCAGCTTAGACCCTACACAAGAGACCCAGTACTTC
J: TRBJ2-7; V: TRBV4-3; size: -; D: -; CDR3: CASSQVGGTEQYF; DNA: TGCGCCAGCAGCCAGGTGGGAGGAACCGAGCAGTACTTC
J: TRBJ2-7; V: TRBV6-5; size: -; D: -; CDR3: CASSYESSYEQYF; DNA: TGTGCCAGCAGTTACGAAAGCTCCTACGAGCAGTACTTC
J: TRBJ2-1; V: TRBV5-6; size: -; D: TRBD1; CDR3: CASSARGQGYNEQFF; DNA: TGTGCCAGCAGCGCCCGTGGACAGGGGTACAATGAGCAGTTCTTC
J: TRBJ2-7; V: TRBV13; size: -; D: TRBD2; CDR3: CASSLTSRHEQYF; DNA: TGTGCCAGCAGCTTGACTAGCCGGCACGAGCAGTACTTC
J: TRBJ2-3; V: TRBV15; size: -; D: -; CDR3: CATSREHIRVREDTQYF; DNA: TGTGCCACCAGCAGAGAGCATATCAGGGTTAGAGAGGATACGCAGTATTTT